This T cell receptor (beta chain) was recorded in a study of T cell responses to AZD1222 COVID-19 vaccine. The wider study: Second-dose recipients at about 4 or about 12 weeks were treated as one pooled group.

Whole-study findings and limits: Nearly half of the spike-specific TCRs reportedly recognize variant regions that carry no mutations. A mostly white British donor set with more females was recruited, and clonal diversity was possibly underestimated.

Method: immunoSEQ multiplex PCR; TCRdb's copy keeps in-frame clones and lacks some. The sample yields 70,000 to 95,000 clones, about 88% seen once. The CDR3 spans 16 residues. V dropped 5 bases and J dropped 5; count of bases not matched to a gene: 13. CDR1 and CDR2 from the germline V gene are SGHRS and YFSETQ. On this clone itself: Its specificity is unknown.

V and J are TRBV5-1 and TRBJ2-5; 9 nucleotides line up with TRBD2. This TCR derives from an adult in good health. The sample was peripheral blood, taken on day 0 of AZD1222 vaccination. CDR3: CASSYGLAGRGETQYF. CDR3 in DNA: TGCGCCAGCAGTTACGGGCTAGCGGGGCGAGGGGAGACCCAGTACTTC.